A single T cell receptor beta chain is shown here with its context. Its antigen is still unknown. No per-base quality is available; no much larger clone lies one base away. At the junction V is shortened by 2 bases and J by 1 base, with 7 bases in between. From the germline V gene (reference sequence), CDR1 is MNHEY and CDR2 is SMNVEV. From the cysteine through the phenylalanine, the CDR3 covers 14 amino acids. Of the read, only the CDR3 DNA is kept; its 42 bases are in frame from base 1. The entry originates in a study of T-cell reconstitution after alpha-beta-depleted transplantation in children (dated by TCRdb to between 2015 and 2016). Background on the whole study: T-cell immune reconstitution after TCRalphabeta/CD19-depleted allogeneic hematopoietic cell transplantation in children was quantitatively tracked in the study by means of TCR repertoire profiling.

Preparation of the library involved PCR. The listed sequencing device is Illumina HiSeq 2500. TCR libraries were prepared with molecular barcoding, using unique molecular identifiers to normalize TCRbeta repertoire quantification. TCRdb passed the public sequencing reads through fastp at Q25 and MiXCR, retaining productive beta sequences. CDR3 protein sequences are deduplicated, and each keeps its most common genes and DNA. This sample holds roughly 300,000 distinct CDR3 sequences; 9.9% were observed only once. The top ten clones comprise around 10% of the sample. The sequence was collected from a human donor who donated a stem cell graft to a child with SCID. The sample here was PBMCs from the stem cell graft donor, taken from the stem cell graft. Recombination connected TRBV27 to TRBJ2-3, and the D gene may be TRBD1, 5 bases matching. The DNA sequence reads TGTGCCAGCAGTTTAGGACATGGCACAGATACGCAGTATTTT. The resulting protein is CASSLGHGTDTQYF.